The source of this TCR beta chain is a study of blood T cell repertoires in COVID-19. TCRdb keeps only in-frame clones here, not all; method: immunoSEQ multiplex PCR. The sample yields roughly 180,000 clones, about 82% seen once. V lost 1 base and J lost 2; bases outside the gene matches: 10. Germline CDR1 is MGHRA and CDR2 is YSYEKL. The CDR3 is made up of 19 amino acids. Sequencing input: PBMCs or T cells enriched from blood (not recorded which). This clonotype was sampled from a woman under 40 who had recovered from COVID-19. The chain has TRBV4-1 and TRBJ2-7, with TRBD2 matching over 14 bases. CDR3 DNA: TGCGCCAGCAGCCAAGTACCGGGACTAGCGGGAGTGATACCCTACGAGCAGTACTTC. It translates to CASSQVPGLAGVIPYEQYF.